This T cell receptor (beta chain) came from a study of metastatic and nonmetastatic thyroid tumors. Every patient was untreated before thyroid surgery. The CDR3 consists of 14 residues. Per germline, CDR1 SGHTA and CDR2 FQGNSA. V gave up 3 bases and J gave up 12 bases, with 20 bases separating them. MiXCR re-clonotyped the PCR reads for TCRdb. Counted here are under 35,000 clones, around 30% occurring once; the ten biggest clones make up approximately 30%. This clone has a single count. The receptor's source is a female donor with papillary thyroid cancer or a benign thyroid nodule (not recorded which). Some clones in this sample may be carry-over from other donors' samples. V and J are TRBV7-2 and TRBJ2-5, with D perhaps TRBD1 or TRBD2 (5 bases each). The sequenced material came from blood. The CDR3 bases are TGTGCCAGCAGCTTCATGCCAGGGAGAGAGACAAAGTACTTC. Amino acid sequence: CASSFMPGRETKYF.